This entry features one TCR beta chain sequence. This receptor's antigen is unknown. Per-base quality was not reported, and no clone a single base away is much larger than it. This entry belongs to a study of blood T cell repertoires in COVID-19 (dated by TCRdb to the early 2020s). Describing the broader study: Collaborator samples came from the United States, Italy and Spain and covered acute and convalescent phases of COVID-19. The prospective study material was composed of cDNA or gDNA derived from T cells, B-cell-depleted T cells, or PBMCs. The dataset comprised deeply sampled blood TCRbeta repertoires from subjects exposed to, actively infected with, or recovered from COVID-19. The repertoires were released in a freely available public database intended as a resource for research on the immune response to SARS-CoV-2. The samples were drawn from two sources: the first 160 participants of the ongoing ImmuneRACE study, and some 1,300 subjects contributed by 6 global collaborators. Sample metadata almost always included a de-identified subject ID, COVID-19 status, age in years and sex. Where available, HLA class I and class II types were taken from metadata supplied by the sample provider and were not determined by assay-based typing. What the work shows at the level of the full study, not this receptor alone: The quantity of clinical and demographic metadata differed by source and by participant and was supplied without curation.

Collaborating institutions collected whole blood in K2EDTA tubes following their own protocols. For TCRbeta analysis, collaborators shipped samples as frozen whole blood, isolated PBMCs, or DNA extracted from either of those sample types. TCRbeta CDR3 regions were amplified from genomic DNA by means of the immunoSEQ Assay, a bias-controlled multiplex PCR. From the authors' description of their analysis: The number of nucleated cells in each sample was estimated by amplification of reference gene primers within the assay. To quantify the absolute abundance of each unique TCRbeta CDR3 rearrangement, sequence reads were collapsed and filtered. For each sample, productive Simpson clonality was calculated as the square root of Simpson's diversity index over productive rearrangements. TCRdb re-hosts the immuneACCESS table, in-frame sequences only. Its copies lack some clones; in the studies checked, an unresolved V gene accounts for under half of them, and the cause for the rest is not known. V and J calls and clone size are given by that table; D and trimming were obtained from the DNA. The sample table holds over 85,000 clones, of which 70% to 90% were seen once. About 4.5% of the sample is held by the ten biggest clonotypes.

Including cysteine and phenylalanine, the CDR3 has 12 amino acids. The entry retains the CDR3 DNA only, 36 bases that are in frame from base 1. CDR1 and CDR2 are read off the germline V gene as MNHEY and SVGAGI. Trimming costs V 4 bases and J 7 bases, and their ends lie 7 bases apart. The sample was peripheral blood. The clonotype comes from a man aged 70 or older with acute or convalescent COVID-19. The V gene is TRBV6-5 and the J gene is TRBJ2-2, with the identity of the D gene unclear. The DNA reads as follows: TGTGCCAGCAGTTTAGCTGGCGGGGAGCTGTTTTTT. Its translation reads: CASSLAGGELFF.